The rows below give T cell receptor beta chains drawn from one sample of a study of cytomegalovirus exposure and HLA in healthy donors. TCRdb's table, derived via immunoSEQ multiplex PCR, lists solely in-frame clones and lacks some. The sample yields tens of thousands of clones, of which the top ten take up roughly 7.3%. Sequencing used PBMCs. These receptors all come from a male donor in good health and CMV-seronegative. Each CDR3 is given with its conserved first and last residue. Fields, in order: D gene, V gene, J gene, CDR3 protein, CDR3 DNA. A D gene is named only where the DNA matches it firmly.

.	TRBV6-1	TRBJ1-5	CASSEAFSNQPQHF	TGTGCCAGCAGTGAGGCCTTTAGCAATCAGCCCCAGCATTTT
.	TRBV5-1	TRBJ1-1	CASQNMNTEAFF	TGCGCCAGCCAAAACATGAACACTGAAGCTTTCTTT
TRBD2	TRBV30	TRBJ2-7	CAWSVRLAGWYEQYF	TGTGCCTGGAGTGTACGGCTAGCGGGATGGTACGAGCAGTACTTC
.	TRBV14	TRBJ2-3	CASSQAGGDTQYF	TGTGCCAGCAGCCAAGCAGGAGGTGATACGCAGTATTTT
TRBD2	TRBV7-9	TRBJ2-4	CASSLGLAVPLAKNIQYF	TGTGCCAGCAGCCTGGGACTAGCGGTCCCCTTAGCCAAAAACATTCAGTACTTC
.	TRBV5-6	TRBJ1-2	CASSLSISPANYGYTF	TGTGCCAGCAGCTTGTCGATTTCTCCAGCTAACTATGGCTACACCTTC
TRBD2	TRBV5-8	TRBJ2-7	CASSSGWGGRNYEQYF	TGTGCCAGCAGCTCGGGGTGGGGAGGGCGTAACTACGAGCAGTACTTC
.	TRBV19	TRBJ1-5	CASSIRPIHYQPQHF	TGTGCCAGTAGTATCCGCCCCATACATTATCAGCCCCAGCATTTT
.	TRBV29-1	TRBJ2-7	CSVEGSDGYEQYF	TGCAGCGTCGAAGGCAGTGATGGCTACGAGCAGTACTTC
.	TRBV6-6	TRBJ1-5	CASRPGYNQPQHF	TGTGCCAGCAGACCGGGGTACAATCAGCCCCAGCATTTT
TRBD1	TRBV4-1	TRBJ2-5	CASSQTGQVGEETQYF	TGCGCCAGCAGCCAGACCGGACAGGTCGGGGAAGAGACCCAGTACTTC
.	TRBV29-1	TRBJ2-7	CSASLRRGYEQYF	TGCAGCGCCTCCCTCCGGCGGGGTTACGAGCAGTACTTC
TRBD2	TRBV5-1	TRBJ2-3	CASSWGTSGTSVTTDTQYF	TGCGCCAGCAGCTGGGGGACTAGCGGGACTTCCGTAACCACAGATACGCAGTATTTT
TRBD2	TRBV7-6	TRBJ2-3	CASSFLPPSGATDTQYF	TGTGCCAGCAGCTTTTTACCTCCTAGCGGGGCTACAGATACGCAGTATTTT
.	TRBV7-2	TRBJ1-5	CASSPQGRQPQHF	TGTGCCAGCAGCCCGCAGGGGAGACAGCCCCAGCATTTT
TRBD2	TRBV19	TRBJ2-2	CASSGLAGMNTGELFF	TGTGCCAGTAGCGGACTAGCGGGGATGAACACCGGGGAGCTGTTTTTT
.	TRBV30	TRBJ2-7	CAWRAWVREGSIEQYF	TGTGCCTGGAGAGCTTGGGTGCGGGAAGGCTCGATCGAGCAGTACTTC
TRBD2	TRBV7-3	TRBJ2-5	CASSVAGAKETQYF	TGTGCCAGCAGCGTAGCGGGAGCGAAAGAGACCCAGTACTTC
.	TRBV28	TRBJ1-1	CASSFWPEAFF	TGTGCCAGCAGTTTTTGGCCTGAAGCTTTCTTT
.	TRBV19	TRBJ2-4	CASRQVLGNIQYF	TGTGCCAGTCGACAGGTTTTGGGTAACATTCAGTACTTC
TRBD1	TRBV28	TRBJ2-1	CASSPRDRGRKFF	TGTGCCAGCAGCCCTAGGGACAGGGGGCGTAAGTTCTTC
TRBD1	TRBV7-2	TRBJ1-2	CASSLTGGLIGDGYTF	TGTGCCAGCAGTCTCACAGGGGGCTTGATCGGGGATGGCTACACCTTC
.	TRBV5-6	TRBJ2-7	CASSFLLASLQVNYEQYF	TGTGCCAGCAGCTTCTTACTAGCCTCGCTCCAAGTTAATTACGAGCAGTACTTC
.	TRBV7-9	TRBJ2-5	CASSLGPGAAYQETQYF	TGTGCCAGCAGCTTAGGTCCTGGGGCAGCGTACCAAGAGACCCAGTACTTC
.	TRBV2	TRBJ2-3	CASSELRASGTDTQYF	TGTGCCAGCAGTGAACTTAGGGCTAGCGGCACAGATACGCAGTATTTT